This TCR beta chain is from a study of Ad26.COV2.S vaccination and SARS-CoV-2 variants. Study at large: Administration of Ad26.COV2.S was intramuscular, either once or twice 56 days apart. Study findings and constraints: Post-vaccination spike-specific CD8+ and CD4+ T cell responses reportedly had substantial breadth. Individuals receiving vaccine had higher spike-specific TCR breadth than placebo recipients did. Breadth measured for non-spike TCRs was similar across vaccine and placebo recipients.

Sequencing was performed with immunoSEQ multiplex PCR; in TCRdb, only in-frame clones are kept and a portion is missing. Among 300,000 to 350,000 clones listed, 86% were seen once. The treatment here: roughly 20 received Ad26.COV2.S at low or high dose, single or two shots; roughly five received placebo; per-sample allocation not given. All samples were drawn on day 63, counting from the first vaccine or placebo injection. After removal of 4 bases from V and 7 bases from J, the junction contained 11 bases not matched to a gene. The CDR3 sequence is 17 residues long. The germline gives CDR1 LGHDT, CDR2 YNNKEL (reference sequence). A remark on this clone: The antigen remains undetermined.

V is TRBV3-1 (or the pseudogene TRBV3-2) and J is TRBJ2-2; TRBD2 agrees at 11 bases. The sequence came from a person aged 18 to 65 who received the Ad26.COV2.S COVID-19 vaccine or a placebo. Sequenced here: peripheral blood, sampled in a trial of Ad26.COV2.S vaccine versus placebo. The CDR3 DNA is TGTGCCAGCAGCCCATCACTAGCGGGAGCGATGGTCGGGGAGCTGTTTTTT. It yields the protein CASSPSLAGAMVGELFF.